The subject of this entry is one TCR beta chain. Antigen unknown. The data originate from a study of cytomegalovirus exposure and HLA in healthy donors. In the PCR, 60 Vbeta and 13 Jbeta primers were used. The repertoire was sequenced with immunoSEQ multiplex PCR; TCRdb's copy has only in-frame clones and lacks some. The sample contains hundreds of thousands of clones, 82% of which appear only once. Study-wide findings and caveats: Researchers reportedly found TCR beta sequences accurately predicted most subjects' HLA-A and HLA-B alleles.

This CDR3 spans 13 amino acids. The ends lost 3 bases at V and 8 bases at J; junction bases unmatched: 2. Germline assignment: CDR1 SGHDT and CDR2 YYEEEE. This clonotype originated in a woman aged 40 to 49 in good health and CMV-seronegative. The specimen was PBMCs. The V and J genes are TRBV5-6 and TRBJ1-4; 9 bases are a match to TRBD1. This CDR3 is CASSSDRGEKLFF. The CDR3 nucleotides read TGTGCCAGCAGCTCGGACAGGGGAGAAAAACTGTTTTTT.